The clone carrying this T cell receptor beta chain came up a few times. Its matching antigen is unknown. In germline, CDR1 is SGHRS, CDR2 YFSETQ. V was pared by 7 bases and J by 6 bases, with 7 bases of the junction left unmatched. The CDR3 covers 14 residues. This record comes from a study of response to subunit inactivated influenza vaccine. Study-wide points: It was suggested by the authors that few new T cells are recruited by each seasonal influenza vaccination.

MiXCR, run by TCRdb on the RT-PCR reads, gives a single entry per CDR3 protein. This table has 700,000 to 800,000 distinct CDR3 sequences, about 18% appearing once. J is TRBJ1-6 and V is TRBV5-1; 7 bases align to TRBD1. This sequence was found in a man aged 50 to 60 who received an inactivated influenza vaccine. The specimen comprised PBMCs from blood, sampled about 5 days after vaccination. Here the CDR3 reads CASSRGQSNSPLHF. In DNA form, the CDR3 reads TGCGCCAGCTCCAGGGGACAGAGTAATTCACCCCTCCACTTT.